Described below is a single TCR beta chain sequence and its context. This entry comes from a study of blood T cell repertoires in COVID-19. Study in general: The analysed material was cDNA or gDNA that came from T cells, B-cell-depleted T cells, or PBMCs.

Germline values: CDR1 MGHRA, CDR2 YSYEKL. The length of the CDR3 is 14 residues. V was clipped by 4 bases and J by 3 bases, with 12 bases between them. Researchers sorted participants into cohorts using their self-reported clinical history. For recovered donors of Cohort 3, there were two negative PCRs, clearance, or symptom resolution. TCRdb keeps only in-frame clones here, not all; method: immunoSEQ multiplex PCR. The sample holds a few hundred thousand clones, roughly 87% seen once. The clonotype was recovered from a woman aged 25 to 39 who had recovered from COVID-19. Sequencing was carried out using PBMCs or T cells enriched from blood (not recorded which). The chain links TRBV4-1 to TRBJ1-2; a weak D match, TRBD1 (6 bases). Here the CDR3 reads CASSLRTDYYGYTF. The CDR3 nucleotides are TGCGCCAGCAGCCTACGGACAGATTACTATGGCTACACCTTC.